A selection of T cell receptor beta chains follows, all from one sample in a study of a mutant IDH1 vaccine in newly diagnosed glioma. Their recognized antigens are unknown. The assay was immunoSEQ multiplex PCR, and TCRdb's table has in-frame clones only and misses some. The table has some 47,000 clones, about 76% seen once; the top ten hold about 4.5%. The sequencing here drew on PBMCs, taken from a glioma patient whose treatment included an IDH1 peptide vaccine. The receptors come from a woman aged 35 to 49 with glioma. Some clones in this sample may be carry-over from other donors' samples. Each CDR3 is given with its conserved first and last residue. Each record gives: D gene, clone size, V gene, J gene, CDR3 protein, CDR3 DNA. The D gene is left open where the match is weak. Clone size, where shown, is once, few, many, or a class for clones that have expanded.

NA,NA,TRBV7-2,TRBJ1-5,CASSPGGGSNQPQHF,TGTGCCAGCAGCCCAGGAGGTGGATCCAATCAGCCCCAGCATTTT
TRBD2,NA,TRBV19,TRBJ2-7,CASSSGGRAYEQYF,TGTGCCAGTAGTAGTGGCGGGAGGGCCTACGAGCAGTACTTC
TRBD2,NA,TRBV7-2,TRBJ2-3,CASSFNWRGGLTDTQYF,TGTGCCAGCAGCTTCAATTGGCGGGGGGGCCTGACAGATACGCAGTATTTT
NA,NA,TRBV27,TRBJ1-2,CASSSDRGRVDYGYTF,TGTGCCAGCAGTTCGGACAGAGGGCGGGTCGACTATGGCTACACCTTC
NA,NA,TRBV9,TRBJ1-3,CASSTSDQPNRGNTIYF,TGTGCCAGCTCAACATCTGATCAACCCAACCGAGGAAACACCATATATTTT
TRBD2,NA,TRBV4-2,TRBJ2-5,CASSQDRREGGTQYF,TGTGCCAGCAGCCAAGACAGACGGGAGGGAGGGACCCAGTACTTC
NA,NA,TRBV13,TRBJ2-5,CASSLEFGAQYF,TGTGCCAGCAGCTTAGAGTTCGGGGCCCAGTACTTC
TRBD2,NA,TRBV6-1,TRBJ2-3,CASSELAGGPSTDTQYF,TGTGCCAGCAGTGAACTAGCGGGAGGGCCTAGCACAGATACGCAGTATTTT
TRBD1,NA,TRBV5-1,TRBJ1-5,CASSVGDRGNQPQHF,TGCGCCAGCAGCGTGGGAGACAGGGGAAATCAGCCCCAGCATTTT
TRBD1,NA,TRBV7-2,TRBJ1-2,CASSLDTGDYYGYTF,TGTGCCAGCAGCTTGGATACAGGGGATTACTATGGCTACACCTTC
TRBD1,NA,TRBV28,TRBJ1-1,CASSSIRGQGPGGTEAFF,TGTGCCAGCAGTTCGATCAGAGGACAGGGGCCGGGGGGGACTGAAGCTTTCTTT
NA,NA,TRBV5-8,TRBJ1-6,CASSPGPLSSYNSPLHF,TGTGCCAGCAGCCCCGGACCGCTTAGCTCCTATAATTCACCCCTCCACTTT
NA,NA,TRBV6-5,TRBJ1-5,CASSYGGGQPQHF,TGTGCCAGCAGTTACGGCGGGGGTCAGCCCCAGCATTTT
NA,NA,TRBV6-6,TRBJ1-5,CASSYDGGSQHF,TGTGCCAGCAGTTACGACGGTGGTTCCCAGCATTTT
NA,medium-sized,TRBV6-1,TRBJ2-3,CASSEKGDLAEYF,TGTGCCAGCAGTGAAAAGGGCGATCTCGCGGAGTATTTT
NA,NA,TRBV9,TRBJ2-1,CASSPQFF,TGTGCCAGCAGCCCGCAGTTCTTC
NA,NA,TRBV13,TRBJ1-1,CASSSRVTEAFF,TGTGCCAGCAGCTCCAGGGTAACTGAAGCTTTCTTT
NA,NA,TRBV7-2,TRBJ2-7,CASRKGPWDEQYF,TGTGCCAGCAGAAAGGGGCCTTGGGACGAGCAGTACTTC
NA,NA,TRBV28,TRBJ2-7,CASSKRTASGEQYF,TGTGCCAGCAGTAAAAGGACAGCCTCGGGCGAGCAGTACTTC
NA,NA,TRBV4-2,TRBJ2-5,CASSQVYGQTQYF,TGTGCCAGCAGCCAAGTCTACGGGCAGACCCAGTACTTC
NA,NA,TRBV6-9,TRBJ2-7,CASSPAHEQYF,TGTGCCAGCAGCCCCGCACACGAGCAGTACTTC
NA,NA,TRBV7-2,TRBJ1-2,CASSLGAGTSGYTF,TGTGCCAGCAGCTTAGGGGCAGGGACGAGTGGCTACACCTTC
TRBD2,NA,TRBV4-2,TRBJ2-7,CASSPQAGPTYEQYF,TGTGCCAGCAGCCCACAAGCGGGACCTACCTACGAGCAGTACTTC
NA,once,TRBV5-8,TRBJ2-3,CASSLAGGSTQYF,TGTGCCAGCAGCTTGGCCGGGGGTAGTACGCAGTATTTT
TRBD1,NA,TRBV5-8,TRBJ2-5,CASSSGQSQETQYF,TGTGCCAGCAGCTCGGGACAGAGCCAAGAGACCCAGTACTTC
NA,NA,TRBV4-3,TRBJ2-3,CASSQAGTTDTQYF,TGCGCCAGCAGCCAAGCGGGGACCACAGATACGCAGTATTTT
TRBD1,few,TRBV5-1,TRBJ2-7,CASSLKGAFSYEQYF,TGCGCCAGCAGCTTGAAGGGGGCCTTCTCCTACGAGCAGTACTTC
TRBD1,medium-sized,TRBV29-1,TRBJ2-4,CSVVPQGNIQYF,TGCAGCGTTGTTCCACAGGGGAACATTCAGTACTTC
TRBD2,NA,TRBV9,TRBJ2-7,CASSPTTSGVYEQYF,TGTGCCAGCAGCCCCACCACTAGCGGGGTTTACGAGCAGTACTTC
TRBD1,NA,TRBV15,TRBJ1-2,CASSPGTGNFNYGYTF,TGTGCCTCTAGTCCCGGGACAGGGAACTTCAACTATGGCTACACCTTC
NA,NA,TRBV19,TRBJ1-2,CASSIQAGGYGYTF,TGTGCCAGTAGTATTCAGGCAGGCGGGTATGGCTACACCTTC
TRBD1,NA,TRBV7-9,TRBJ1-1,CAGQGGVNTEAFF,TGTGCAGGACAGGGAGGGGTGAACACTGAAGCTTTCTTT
NA,NA,TRBV5-1,TRBJ1-4,CASSLVAGNGWEEKLFF,TGCGCCAGCAGCTTGGTAGCAGGGAATGGATGGGAAGAAAAACTGTTTTTT
TRBD2,NA,TRBV19,TRBJ2-2,CASSLFPRGVNTGELFF,TGTGCCAGTAGCCTTTTTCCCCGGGGGGTAAACACCGGGGAGCTGTTTTTT
NA,NA,TRBV4-1,TRBJ2-2,CASSQTPRDSTGELFF,TGCGCCAGCAGCCAGACCCCGCGAGACTCTACCGGGGAGCTGTTTTTT
NA,NA,TRBV6-1,TRBJ2-7,CASSVGLQYEQYF,TGTGCCAGCAGTGTGGGCTTGCAGTACGAGCAGTACTTC